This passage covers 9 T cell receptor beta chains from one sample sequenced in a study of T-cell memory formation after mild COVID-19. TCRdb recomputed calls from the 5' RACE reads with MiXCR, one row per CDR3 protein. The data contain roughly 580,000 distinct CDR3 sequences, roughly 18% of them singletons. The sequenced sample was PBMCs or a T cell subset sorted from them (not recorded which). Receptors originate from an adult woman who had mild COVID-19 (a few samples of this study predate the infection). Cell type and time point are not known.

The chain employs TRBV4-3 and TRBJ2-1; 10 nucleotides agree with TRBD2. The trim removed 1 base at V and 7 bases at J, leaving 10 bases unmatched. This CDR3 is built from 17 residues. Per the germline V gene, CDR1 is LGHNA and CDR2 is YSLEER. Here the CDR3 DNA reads TGCGCCAGCAGCCAAGGATCAGCTAGCGGGAGTGGGAATGAGCAGTTCTTC. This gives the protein CASSQGSASGSGNEQFF.

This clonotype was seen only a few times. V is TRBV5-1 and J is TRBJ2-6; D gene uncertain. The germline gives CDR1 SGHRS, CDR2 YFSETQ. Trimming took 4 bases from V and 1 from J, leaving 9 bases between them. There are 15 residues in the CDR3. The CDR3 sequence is CASSGTLSGANVLTF. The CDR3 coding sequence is TGCGCCAGCAGCGGCACCCTTTCTGGGGCCAACGTCCTGACTTTC.

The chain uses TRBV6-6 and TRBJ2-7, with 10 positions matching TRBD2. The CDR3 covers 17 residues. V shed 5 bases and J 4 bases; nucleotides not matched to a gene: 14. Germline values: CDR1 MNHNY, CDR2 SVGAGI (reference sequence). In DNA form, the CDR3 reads TGTGCCAGCAGTGGGACTAGCGACCCTAGACTCCCTTACGAGCAGTACTTC. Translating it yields CASSGTSDPRLPYEQYF.

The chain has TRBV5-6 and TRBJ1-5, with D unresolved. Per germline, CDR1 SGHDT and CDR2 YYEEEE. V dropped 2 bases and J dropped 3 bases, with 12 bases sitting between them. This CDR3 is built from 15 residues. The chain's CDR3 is CASSLTSIPNQPQHF. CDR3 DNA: TGTGCCAGCAGCTTAACAAGCATTCCCAATCAGCCCCAGCATTTT.

The CDR3 nucleotides read TGTGCCAGCAGCCACCCTGACGCAGCCTACGAGCAGTACTTC. Its translation is CASSHPDAAYEQYF. The chain carries TRBV11-1 and TRBJ2-7; D ambiguous. CDR3 length equals 14 residues. Trimming took 5 bases from V and 2 from J, leaving 13 bases between them. The germline gives CDR1 SGHAT, CDR2 FQDESV (reference sequence).

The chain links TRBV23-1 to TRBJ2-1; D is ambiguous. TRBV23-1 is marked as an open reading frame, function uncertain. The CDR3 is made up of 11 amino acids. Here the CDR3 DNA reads TGCGCTGATGGTGGGAACAATGAGCAGTTCTTC. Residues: CADGGNNEQFF.

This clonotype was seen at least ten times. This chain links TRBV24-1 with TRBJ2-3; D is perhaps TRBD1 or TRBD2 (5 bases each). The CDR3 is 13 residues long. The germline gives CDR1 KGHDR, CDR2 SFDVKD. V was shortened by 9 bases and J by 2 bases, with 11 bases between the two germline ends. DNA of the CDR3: TGTGCCACCGGGGACGACTTCACAGATACGCAGTATTTT. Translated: CATGDDFTDTQYF.

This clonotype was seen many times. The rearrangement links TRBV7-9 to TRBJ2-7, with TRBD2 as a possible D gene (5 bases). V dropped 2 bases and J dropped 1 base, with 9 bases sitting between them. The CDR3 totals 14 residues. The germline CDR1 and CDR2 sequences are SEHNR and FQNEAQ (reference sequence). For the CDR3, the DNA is TGTGCCAGCAGCTTAAAAGGCGGGTCCTACGAGCAGTACTTC. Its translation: CASSLKGGSYEQYF.

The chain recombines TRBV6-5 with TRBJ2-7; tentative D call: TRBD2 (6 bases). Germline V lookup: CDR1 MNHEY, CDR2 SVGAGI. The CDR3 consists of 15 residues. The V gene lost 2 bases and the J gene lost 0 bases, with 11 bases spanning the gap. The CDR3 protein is CASSYREPSSYEQYF. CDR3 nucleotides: TGTGCCAGCAGTTACCGGGAGCCCAGCTCCTACGAGCAGTACTTC.